The clone carrying this T cell receptor (beta chain) appeared a single time. Its antigen is unknown. The data are from a study of OX40 agonist ivuxolimab in advanced cancers. Study-wide context: All patients had ivuxolimab intravenously every 2 weeks at 0.01 to 10 mg/kg. Patients achieving partial responses numbered three: one hepatocellular carcinoma case and two cutaneous melanoma cases. Study-wide results and caveats: Researchers did not determine the expanded peripheral T cells' antigen specificity. CD4+ and CD8+ T cells in blood underwent clonal expansion by week 6 at 0.1 to 3.0 mg/kg.

Assay used: immunoSEQ multiplex PCR; TCRdb lists only in-frame clones, some missing. The table records roughly 100,000 clones, 93% of them present only once. Germline CDR1 reads MNHNY; CDR2 reads SVGAGI (reference sequence). This CDR3 is built from 14 residues. V dropped 2 bases and J dropped 4 bases, with 11 bases sitting between them. The sample consisted of CD4+ or CD8+ T cells sorted from blood, taken in a trial of the OX40 agonist ivuxolimab. V and J are TRBV6-6 and TRBJ1-2, with D maybe TRBD1 (6 bases). This TCR was sampled from an adult with an advanced solid tumor such as melanoma, head and neck, liver or kidney cancer. DNA of the CDR3: TGTGCCAGCAGTTACCACAGGGAGGGCTATGGCTACACCTTC. This gives the protein CASSYHREGYGYTF.